The clone carrying this T cell receptor (beta chain) was detected ten times or more. Libraries of TCR beta came from quantitative 5'-RACE with molecular barcodes. TCRdb analysed the 5' RACE reads with MiXCR anew, one entry per CDR3 protein. The sample has 210,000 or so distinct CDR3 sequences, 8% to 9% seen once; the top ten hold 4% to 5%. This record comes from a study of CD8 T cells in ankylosing spondylitis. The receptor was isolated from a female donor with ankylosing spondylitis or in good health (not recorded which). Sequencing input: blood, either unsorted or a sorted T cell fraction (not recorded which).

The CDR3 DNA sequence: TGTGCCAGCAGTTACTTTGGGGGACCCCACACCGGGGAGCTGTTTTTT. Translation: CASSYFGGPHTGELFF. The V gene is TRBV6-5, the J gene TRBJ2-2; D tentatively fits TRBD1 or TRBD2 (5 bases each). The CDR3 length is 16 residues. V lost 1 base and J 3 bases, leaving 12 bases between the germline ends. From germline, CDR1 is MNHEY and CDR2 SVGAGI.